What follows are 27 T cell receptor beta chains derived from one specimen sequenced in a study of tumor and adjacent non-tumor tissue in lung cancer. The template was RNA from unsorted bulk tissue. Three rounds of nested PCR, following a modified ARM-PCR protocol, produced the TCRbeta library. TCRdb processed the multiplex PCR reads anew with MiXCR; each CDR3 protein has one entry. The sample holds 220,000 or so distinct CDR3 sequences; 70% to 75% are singletons and the top ten take approximately 25%. Sequencing was carried out using lung tumor tissue. Receptors were obtained from a man aged 60-69 years with non-small cell lung cancer.

Remarks on this clonotype: The junction departs from the called germline gene at one end, perhaps through a read error. The chain links TRBV2 to TRBJ2-7, with D uncertain. CDR1 is SNHLY and CDR2 is FYNNEI in the germline V gene. The CDR3 contains 13 residues. The CDR3: CASSDEPASEQYF. The CDR3 nucleotides are TGTGCCAGCAGTGATGAACCCGCAAGTGAGCAGTACTTT.

The V call is TRBV20-1, the J call TRBJ1-2, with D possibly TRBD1 on 5 matching bases. Per the germline V gene, CDR1 is DFQATT and CDR2 is SNEGSKA (reference sequence). CDR3 length equals 12 residues. The CDR3, as DNA: TGCAGCACCGCAGGGCGGACCTATGGCTACACCTTC. It encodes CSTAGRTYGYTF.

Note on this clonotype: Germline and junction disagree at one end, which may indicate a read error. The V and J genes are TRBV20-1 and TRBJ2-3; TRBD2 matches at 7 bases. Germline V gene data show CDR1 as DFQATT and CDR2 as SNEGSKA (reference sequence). This CDR3 region has 14 residues. The CDR3 DNA sequence: TGCAGTGTTACCGCTAGCGGCCACACAGATACGCAGAATTTT. Protein: CSVTASGHTDTQNF.

In regard to this clonotype: A much larger clone differs from this one at a single base, so this may be a read error. Since no conserved phenylalanine or tryptophan closes the CDR3, a read error is the likely cause. V is TRBV6-5 and J is TRBJ2-1; the D gene is possibly TRBD2 (6 bases). The CDR3 runs to 13 residues. The germline V and J ends were trimmed by 6 bases and 7 bases, with 13 bases remaining between them. Germline V gene lookup returns CDR1 MNHEY and CDR2 SVGAGI. CDR3 region: CASRAGGFNEQFS. CDR3 coding DNA: TGTGCCAGCAGAGCCGGGGGTTTTAATGAGCAGTTCTCC.

The V call is TRBV10-1, the J call TRBJ2-1; 8 nucleotides match TRBD2. The end of the DNA fits TRBJ2-7 better, so the J call may be wrong. Per the germline V gene, CDR1 is WNHNN and CDR2 is SYGVQD (reference sequence). The CDR3 is made up of 17 amino acids. This CDR3 is CASSARTGTRRYNEQYF. In nucleotides, the CDR3 is TGCGCCAGCAGCGCGAGAACCGGGACTAGGCGTTACAATGAGCAGTACTTC.

This clonotype was observed once. The missing conserved phenylalanine or tryptophan at the end of this CDR3 makes a read error likely. The chain links TRBV20-1 to TRBJ1-5, with 8 bases identical to TRBD1. This CDR3 spans 13 amino acids. Germline V gene sequence: CDR1 DFQATT, CDR2 SNEGSKA (reference sequence). The CDR3 sequence is CSARTQGGQPQHY. The CDR3 DNA reads TGCAGTGCTAGAACACAGGGGGGCCAGCCTCAGCATTAT.

This clonotype showed up many times. This rearrangement joins TRBV20-1 to TRBJ1-1, with a possible D match to TRBD1 (6 bases). V gave up 5 bases and J gave up 4 bases, with 17 bases separating them. There are 14 residues in the CDR3. CDR1 is DFQATT, CDR2 SNEGSKA, per germline (reference sequence). Here the CDR3 reads CSAPWTAGGTEAFF. CDR3 nucleotides: TGCAGTGCTCCTTGGACAGCCGGGGGCACTGAAGCTTTCTTT.

This clonotype appeared many times. The J gene is TRBJ2-1, the V gene TRBV12-3 or TRBV12-4; TRBD2 agrees at 10 bases. The CDR3 consists of 13 residues. V was pared by 0 bases and J by 13 bases, with 3 bases of the junction left unmatched. The CDR3 region is CASSLASGRKQFF. The CDR3 region has the DNA TGTGCCAGCAGTTTAGCTAGCGGGAGGAAACAGTTCTTC.

Concerning this clonotype itself: One junction end disagrees with the germline gene, perhaps due to a read error. The rearrangement uses TRBV20-1 and TRBJ2-7; D gene unclear. The CDR3 loop spans 13 amino acids. Germline V lookup: CDR1 DFQATT, CDR2 SNEGSKA (reference sequence). CDR3: CSARDTSTPEQYF. In nucleotides, the CDR3 is TGCAGTGCAAGAGACACCAGCACCCCCGAGCAGTACTTC.

This chain links TRBV11-2 with TRBJ1-5; 11 nucleotides match TRBD1. The V gene's germline CDR1 is SGHAT and CDR2 FQNNGV. J gave up 5 bases and V 11 bases, and 11 bases lay outside the gene matches. The CDR3 is made up of 15 amino acids. The CDR3 here is CACSWGTGGDQPQHF. DNA of the CDR3: TGTGCCTGTAGCTGGGGGACAGGGGGGGATCAGCCCCAGCATTTT.

Note on this clonotype: Since a much larger clone is just one base distant, this may be a read error. V usage is TRBV20-1 and J usage is TRBJ2-7; D is ambiguous. The CDR3 sequence is 13 residues long. Germline CDR1 reads DFQATT; CDR2 reads SNEGSKA (reference sequence). The V end lost 1 base, the J end lost 0 bases, and 7 bases lay between the germline ends. The CDR3: CSARVAVSYEQYF. In DNA form, the CDR3 reads TGCAGTGCTAGAGTGGCTGTCTCCTACGAGCAGTACTTC.

The gene calls are TRBV11-2 and TRBJ2-2; 7 positions match TRBD2. The germline V gene has CDR1 SGHAT and CDR2 FQNNGV. The CDR3 is 13 residues long. V shed 1 base, J shed 16 bases, and the junction held 9 bases outside the gene matches. In DNA, the CDR3 is TGTGCCAGCAGCTTAGTTCAGGGAGGGGAGTCGTTTTTT. Its protein product is CASSLVQGGESFF. The whole variable domain, filled in from reference TRBV11-2 and TRBJ2-2, reads EAGVAQSPRYKIIEKRQSVAFWCNPISGHATLYWYQQILGQGPKLLIQFQNNGVVDDSQLPKDRFSAERLKGVDSTLKIQPAKLEDSAVYLCASSLVQGGESFFGEGSRLTVL.

In the case of this clonotype: One junction end disagrees with the germline gene, perhaps due to a read error. This chain connects TRBV6-5 to TRBJ2-5; D call uncertain. Germline CDR1 is MNHEY and CDR2 is SVGAGI. CDR3 length: 13 amino acids. The CDR3 here is CDSCGLYQETQYF. For the CDR3, the DNA is TGTGACAGCTGTGGGCTCTACCAAGAGACCCAGTACTTC.

In regard to this clonotype: At one boundary the junction diverges from the germline segment, which might be a read error. J is TRBJ2-7 and V is TRBV11-2, with D unresolved. The CDR3 extends over 13 amino acids. Germline V CDR1 and CDR2: SGHAT, FQNNGV. The CDR3 loop reads CASSLDTIYEQYF. The CDR3 DNA sequence: TGTGCTAGCAGCTTAGACACTATCTACGAGCAGTACTTC.

The rearrangement joins TRBV20-1 to TRBJ2-2; 9 nucleotides align to TRBD2. J gave up 4 bases and V 3 bases, and 9 bases lay outside the gene matches. Germline CDR1 is DFQATT and CDR2 is SNEGSKA (reference sequence). The CDR3 has 16 residues. This chain's CDR3 is CSARLSGGDGTGELFF. DNA of the CDR3: TGCAGTGCTAGGCTTAGCGGGGGCGACGGCACCGGGGAGCTGTTTTTT.

With regard to this clonotype: Relative to the germline gene, one junction end is altered; a read error may explain this. The rearrangement uses TRBV11-2 and TRBJ2-2, with D tentatively TRBD1 (6 bases). Germline V gene lookup returns CDR1 SGHAT and CDR2 FQNNGV. The CDR3 consists of 15 residues. As DNA, the CDR3 is TGTGCCGGCAGCTCGACAGGAATAATTACCGGGGACCTGTTTTTC. This encodes CAGSSTGIITGDLFF.

Concerning this clonotype: One junction end disagrees with the germline gene, perhaps due to a read error. V usage is TRBV11-2 and J usage is TRBJ2-1, with D possibly being TRBD1 (5 bases). Germline CDR1 SGHAT, CDR2 FQNNGV. This CDR3 is 16 amino acids long. DNA for the CDR3: TGTACCAGCAGTTTAGGGGCGACTCCGTTCTACAATGAGCAGTTCTTC. Translating it yields CTSSLGATPFYNEQFF.

As to this clonotype: One junction end disagrees with the germline gene, perhaps due to a read error. The chain uses TRBV7-9 and TRBJ2-3; TRBD1 or TRBD2 may be the D gene (5 bases each). Germline values: CDR1 SEHNR, CDR2 FQNEAQ (reference sequence). This CDR3 comprises 12 residues. In DNA form, the CDR3 reads TGTCCCAGCAGCCGGGGCCCCGAAACGCAGAGTTTT. Translated: CPSSRGPETQSF.

With regard to this clonotype: A much more abundant neighbour one base away suggests this may be a read error. V gene TRBV6-2 or TRBV6-3 combines with J gene TRBJ2-1; D is ambiguous. The germline V gene has CDR1 MNHEY and CDR2 SVGEGT. The CDR3 runs 12 residues. The CDR3 DNA reads TGTGCCAGCAGTAAGGGCTACAATGAGCTGTTCTTC. It codes for CASSKGYNELFF.

Regarding this clonotype: A much larger clone is a single base away; this may be a read error. CDR3 residues: CASRPGTNGELFF. DNA of the CDR3: TGCGCCAGCAGACCCGGGACTAACGGGGAGCTGTTTTTT. The chain carries TRBV10-1 and TRBJ2-2; 7 nucleotides line up with TRBD2. The CDR3 extends over 13 amino acids. Germline assignment: CDR1 WNHNN and CDR2 SYGVQD (reference sequence). V was clipped by 6 bases and J by 7 bases; unmatched bases: 5.

This sequence joins TRBV20-1 and TRBJ2-1; 11 bases agree with TRBD1. Germline V lookup: CDR1 DFQATT, CDR2 SNEGSKA (reference sequence). The CDR3 length is 15 residues. The V and J ends lost 0 bases and 7 bases, in that order; junction bases with no gene match: 5. The CDR3, as DNA: TGCAGTGCTAGAGACCCGGGACAGGGGGAGAATGAGCAGTTCTTC. Amino acid sequence: CSARDPGQGENEQFF.

With respect to this clonotype: The junction does not match germline at one end; this may be a read error. The V call is TRBV11-3, the J call TRBJ1-5, with TRBD1 matching 8 bases. The CDR3 runs 16 residues. Germline lookup yields CDR1 SGHNT and CDR2 YENEEA. CDR3 sequence reads: CASNLDRGQGNQPQHF. The CDR3, as DNA: TGTGCCAGCAACTTAGACCGCGGACAGGGCAATCAACCCCAGCATTTT.

In regard to this clonotype: One end of the junction does not line up with germline, which may come from a read error. The V call is TRBV28, the J call TRBJ1-2; the D gene is possibly TRBD1 (6 bases). CDR1 and CDR2 from the germline V gene are MDHEN and SYDVKM. The CDR3 extends over 15 amino acids. The CDR3 region is CASSRRTEPNYGYIF. The DNA of the CDR3 is TGTGCCAGCAGCCGCCGGACAGAGCCTAACTATGGCTACATCTTC.

Remarks on this clonotype: A single base separates this from a much larger clone, so it may be a read error. The chain is built from TRBV11-2 and TRBJ2-6; either TRBD1 or TRBD2 may supply D (7 bases each). Germline CDR1 SGHAT, CDR2 FQNNGV. The CDR3 runs 17 residues. In nucleotides, the CDR3 is TGTGCCAGCAGTCTTAGGGGGCGGGGGTCTGGGGCCAACGTCATGACTTTC. Residues: CASSLRGRGSGANVMTF.

This clonotype came up once. A junction boundary mismatches the germline segment, possibly from a read error. The chain has TRBV12-3 or TRBV12-4 and TRBJ2-5; D may match TRBD1 or TRBD2 (7 bases each). CDR3 length: 12 residues. The CDR3 sequence is CVSTRGRETQYF. In nucleotides, the CDR3 is TGTGTCAGCACCAGGGGGAGGGAGACTCAGTACTTC.

About this clonotype: At one boundary the junction diverges from the germline segment, which might be a read error. The chain combines TRBV20-1 with TRBJ2-7, with D perhaps assigned TRBD1 or TRBD2 (5 bases each). The CDR3 consists of 14 residues. CDR1 and CDR2 from the germline V gene are DFQATT and SNEGSKA (reference sequence). The CDR3 DNA reads TGCAATGCTAGAGTTGGGACCAAGACCTACGAGCAGTACTTC. It encodes CNARVGTKTYEQYF.

This clonotype appeared many times. The chain carries TRBV20-1 and TRBJ2-7; D remains ambiguous. With 0 bases removed from V and 6 bases from J, the gap between germline ends came to 15 bases. The CDR3 covers 14 residues. The germline V gene encodes CDR1 DFQATT and CDR2 SNEGSKA (reference sequence). The CDR3 bases are TGCAGTGCTAGAGATATGACGGGCCAGATCGAGCAGTACTTC. Its translation: CSARDMTGQIEQYF.